This TCR beta chain emerged from a study of siplizumab effects on memory and regulatory T cells (dated by TCRdb to about 2019). Some background on the complete study: The effect of the anti-CD2 antibody siplizumab on alloreactive T-cell subsets was examined in allogeneic mixed lymphocyte reactions constructed from human PBMCs. On the study overall, not on this receptor specifically: Siplizumab significantly lowered the cumulative frequency of alloreactive sequences that could be traced to unstimulated CD4+ memory T cells. Whether proliferating Tregs from siplizumab cultures were suppressive was not functionally confirmed. Because sequences below about 10^-5 frequency were poorly captured, only a minor fraction of alloreactive clones could be mapped to unstimulated subsets. In reactions with siplizumab, an average of approximately 69% of mappable alloreactive CD4+ clones were Treg-derived, compared with roughly 26% in control reactions. Unstimulated naive T cells appeared more diverse than memory T cells, and naive cells seemed to contribute substantially to the alloresponse. Roughly 80-95% of proliferating CD4+ or CD8+ clones could not be assigned a naive or memory phenotype.

Libraries were made using the immunoSEQ multiplex PCR assay. Roughly 10^5 TCR templates per sample were assayed on the deep sequencing platform. Genomic DNA extracted from sorted T cells was used for TCRbeta CDR3 sequencing. On the study's bioinformatics: The R programming language was used for clonal analysis of the TCRbeta CDR3 data. Alloreactive CD4+ and CD8+ clones were defined by comparing unstimulated samples with post-reaction CFSE-low samples. Alloreactive CD4+ clones were assigned to regulatory or non-regulatory origin by matching sequences to sorted unstimulated Treg and non-Treg repertoires. What TCRdb holds here is the immuneACCESS table cut down to in-frame rearrangements. Part of the clones is not present; checked against another copy, under half of the missing clones reflect an unresolved V gene, and the others are unexplained. V, J and clone size are those of that table, while D and trimming were read from the DNA. Counted in this sample were 50,000 to 55,000 clones; roughly 97% of them appeared once. The ten largest clones capture around 0.6% of the sample.

This clone was detected once. The clone's antigen remains unknown. No base qualities exist here, and no much larger clone lies one base off it. Reading from cysteine to phenylalanine, the CDR3 counts 15 amino acids. The DNA shown is the 45-base CDR3, in frame from base 1. The germline V gene (reference sequence) provides CDR1 SGHNT and CDR2 YYREEE. Unmatched junction bases come to 7, with V trimmed by 3 bases and J by 5 bases. Unstimulated CD4+ memory cells were also sequenced in three donor pairs, together with CD4+ naive, CD8+ TEMRA, CD8+ naive and CD8+ effector memory subsets. Sorted unstimulated T cells and proliferating T cells recovered from mixed lymphocyte reactions underwent TCRbeta CDR3 sequencing. Fresh whole blood from roughly ten HLA-typed healthy donors was used to isolate PBMCs.

The receptor was derived from a human donor in good health. Sequencing was done on a sample of naive CD4+ T cells sorted from blood. Reading the label with the study, this specimen's cell subset or site is: unstimulated naive T cells. In this chain, TRBV5-4 is recombined with TRBJ1-4, with 7 bases aligning to TRBD1. The sequenced DNA is TGTGCCAGCAGCTCCACAGGGGTAGCAAATGAAAAACTGTTTTTT. Its protein is CASSSTGVANEKLFF.